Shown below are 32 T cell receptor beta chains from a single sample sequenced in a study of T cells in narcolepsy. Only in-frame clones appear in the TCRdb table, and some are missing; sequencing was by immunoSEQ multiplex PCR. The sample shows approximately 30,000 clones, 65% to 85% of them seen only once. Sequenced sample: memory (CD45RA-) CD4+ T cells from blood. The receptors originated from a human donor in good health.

DNA of the CDR3: TGTGCCAGCAGCTTACTGCAGGGGGCGTACGAGCAGTACTTC. This codes for CASSLLQGAYEQYF. The rearrangement joins TRBV7-2 to TRBJ2-7, with TRBD1 matching 8 bases. Unmatched junction bases numbered 4, after V lost 2 bases and J lost 4 bases. The CDR3 contains 14 residues. Germline lookup yields CDR1 SGHTA and CDR2 FQGNSA.

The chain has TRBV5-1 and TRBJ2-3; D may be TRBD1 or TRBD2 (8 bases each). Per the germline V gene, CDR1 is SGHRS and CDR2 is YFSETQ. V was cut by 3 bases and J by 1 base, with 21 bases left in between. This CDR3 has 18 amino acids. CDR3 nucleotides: TGCGCCAGCAGCTGGGGACTAAGCGGGGGACAGGGCACAGATACGCAGTATTTT. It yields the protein CASSWGLSGGQGTDTQYF.

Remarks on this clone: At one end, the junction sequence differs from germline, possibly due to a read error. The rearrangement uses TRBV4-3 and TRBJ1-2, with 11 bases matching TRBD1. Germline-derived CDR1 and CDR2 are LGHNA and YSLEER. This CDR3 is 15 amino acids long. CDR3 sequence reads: CASSQGGQGAGGYTF. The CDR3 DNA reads TGCGCCAGCAGTCAAGGAGGACAGGGGGCCGGGGGCTACACCTTC.

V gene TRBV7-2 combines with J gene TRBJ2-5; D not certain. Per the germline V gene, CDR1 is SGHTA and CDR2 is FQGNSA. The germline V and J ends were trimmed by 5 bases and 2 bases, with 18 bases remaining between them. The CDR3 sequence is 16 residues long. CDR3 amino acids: CASSPFKGWGQETQYF. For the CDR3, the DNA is TGTGCCAGCAGCCCCTTTAAGGGATGGGGACAAGAGACCCAGTACTTC.

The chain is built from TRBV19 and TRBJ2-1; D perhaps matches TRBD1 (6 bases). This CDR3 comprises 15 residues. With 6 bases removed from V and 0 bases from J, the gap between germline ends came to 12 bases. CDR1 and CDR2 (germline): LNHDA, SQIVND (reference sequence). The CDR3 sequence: CASSQGISSYNEQFF. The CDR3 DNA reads TGTGCCAGTAGCCAGGGGATTTCCTCCTACAATGAGCAGTTCTTC. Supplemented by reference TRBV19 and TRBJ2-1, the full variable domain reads DGGITQSPKYLFRKEGQNVTLSCEQNLNHDAMYWYRQDPGQGLRLIYYSQIVNDFQKGDIAEGYSVSREKKESFPLTVTSAQKNPTAFYLCASSQGISSYNEQFFGPGTRLTVL.

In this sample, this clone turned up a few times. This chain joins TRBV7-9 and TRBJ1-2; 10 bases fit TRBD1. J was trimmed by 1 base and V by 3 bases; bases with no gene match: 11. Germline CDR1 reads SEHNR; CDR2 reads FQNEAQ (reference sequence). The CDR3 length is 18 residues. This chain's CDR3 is CASSFPLDRGKNNYGYTF. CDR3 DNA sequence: TGTGCCAGCAGCTTTCCACTGGACAGGGGGAAAAATAACTATGGCTACACCTTC.

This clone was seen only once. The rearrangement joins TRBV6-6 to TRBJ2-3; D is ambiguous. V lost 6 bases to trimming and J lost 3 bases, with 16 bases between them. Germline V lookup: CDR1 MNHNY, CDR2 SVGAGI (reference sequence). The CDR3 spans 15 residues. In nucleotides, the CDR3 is TGTGCCAGCAGACCCATCTATCCTTCGACAGATACGCAGTATTTT. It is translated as CASRPIYPSTDTQYF.

CDR3 sequence (DNA): TGTGCCACCCCGAGCTCAGGGCCGGGAACCGGGGAGCTGTTTTTT. This sequence encodes CATPSSGPGTGELFF. The V and J genes are TRBV5-8 and TRBJ2-2; either TRBD1 or TRBD2 may fit D (5 bases each). CDR1 is SGHTS, CDR2 YDEGEE, per germline. The CDR3 is made up of 15 amino acids. V lost 9 bases, J lost 5 bases, and 20 bases lay in between. Using reference TRBV5-8 and TRBJ2-2 for the parts outside the CDR3, the full variable domain is EAGVTQSPTHLIKTRGQQATLRCSPISGHTSVYWYQQALGLGLQFLLWYDEGEERNRGNFPPRFSGRQFPNYSSELNVNALELEDSALYLCATPSSGPGTGELFFGEGSRLTVL.

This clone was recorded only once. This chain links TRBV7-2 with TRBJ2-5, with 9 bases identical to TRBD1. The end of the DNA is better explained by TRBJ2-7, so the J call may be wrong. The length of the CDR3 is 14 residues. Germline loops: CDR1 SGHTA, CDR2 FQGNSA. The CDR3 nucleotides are TGTGCCAGCAGCTTTTACAGGGGGCCAGCCGAGCAGTACTTC. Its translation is CASSFYRGPAEQYF.

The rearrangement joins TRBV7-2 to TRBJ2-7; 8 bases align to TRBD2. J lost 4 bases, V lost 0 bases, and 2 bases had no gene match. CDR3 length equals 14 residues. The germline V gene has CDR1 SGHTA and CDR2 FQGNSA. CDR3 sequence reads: CASSLAGTSYEQYF. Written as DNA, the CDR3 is TGTGCCAGCAGCTTAGCAGGGACTAGTTACGAGCAGTACTTC. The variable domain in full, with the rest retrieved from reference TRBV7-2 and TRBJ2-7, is GAGVSQSPSNKVTEKGKDVELRCDPISGHTALYWYRQSLGQGLEFLIYFQGNSAPDKSGLPSDRFSAERTGGSVSTLTIQRTQQEDSAVYLCASSLAGTSYEQYFGPGTRLTVT.

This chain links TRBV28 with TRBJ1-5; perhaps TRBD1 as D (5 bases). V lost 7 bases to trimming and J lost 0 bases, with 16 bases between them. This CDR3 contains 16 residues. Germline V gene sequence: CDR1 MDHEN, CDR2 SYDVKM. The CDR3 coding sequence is TGTGCCAGCACTAAAGGGGCCACCAGTAGCAATCAGCCCCAGCATTTT. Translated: CASTKGATSSNQPQHF.

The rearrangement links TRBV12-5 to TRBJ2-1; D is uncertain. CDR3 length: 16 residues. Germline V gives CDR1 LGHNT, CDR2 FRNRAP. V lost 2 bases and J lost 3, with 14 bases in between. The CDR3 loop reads CASGLRRSALYNEQFF. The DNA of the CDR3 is TGTGCTAGTGGTTTGAGGCGATCGGCCCTCTACAATGAGCAGTTCTTC.

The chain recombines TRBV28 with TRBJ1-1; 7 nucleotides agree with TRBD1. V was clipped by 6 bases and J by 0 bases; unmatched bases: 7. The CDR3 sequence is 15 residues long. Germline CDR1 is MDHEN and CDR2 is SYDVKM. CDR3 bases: TGTGCCAGCAGCCCAATCGGACAGGTGAACACTGAAGCTTTCTTT. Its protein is CASSPIGQVNTEAFF.

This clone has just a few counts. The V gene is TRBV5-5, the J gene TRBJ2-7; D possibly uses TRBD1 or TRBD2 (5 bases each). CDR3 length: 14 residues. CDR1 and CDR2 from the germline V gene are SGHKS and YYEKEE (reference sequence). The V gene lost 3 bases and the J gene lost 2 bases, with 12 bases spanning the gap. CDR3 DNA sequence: TGTGCCAGCAGCTCCGGGGCCCAAGCCTACGAGCAGTACTTC. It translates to CASSSGAQAYEQYF.

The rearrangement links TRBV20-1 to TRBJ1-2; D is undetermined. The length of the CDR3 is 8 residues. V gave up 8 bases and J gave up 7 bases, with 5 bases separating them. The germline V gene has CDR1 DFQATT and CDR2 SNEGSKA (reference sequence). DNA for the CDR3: TGCAGTACAACTGGCTACACCTTC. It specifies CSTTGYTF.

The CDR3 sequence is CASSLRQNSNQPQHF. The DNA of the CDR3 is TGTGCCAGCAGCTTGCGACAGAATAGCAATCAGCCCCAGCATTTT. This rearrangement joins TRBV5-6 to TRBJ1-5; a possible D gene is TRBD1 (5 bases). The CDR3 totals 15 residues. Germline V gives CDR1 SGHDT, CDR2 YYEEEE. V lost 1 base to trimming and J lost 0 bases, with 8 bases between them.

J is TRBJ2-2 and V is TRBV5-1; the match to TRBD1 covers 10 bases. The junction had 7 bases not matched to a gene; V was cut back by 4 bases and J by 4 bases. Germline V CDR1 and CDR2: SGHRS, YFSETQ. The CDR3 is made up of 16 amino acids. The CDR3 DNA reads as TGCGCCAGCAGCCAAGGGAGGACAGGGGGCACCGGGGAGCTGTTTTTT. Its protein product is CASSQGRTGGTGELFF.

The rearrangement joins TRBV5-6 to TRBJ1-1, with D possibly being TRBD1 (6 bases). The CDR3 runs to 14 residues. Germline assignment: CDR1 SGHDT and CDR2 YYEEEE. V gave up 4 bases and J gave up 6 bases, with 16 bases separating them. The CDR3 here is CASSNRAVMSEAFF. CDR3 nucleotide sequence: TGTGCCAGCAGCAACAGGGCGGTGATGTCTGAAGCTTTCTTT.

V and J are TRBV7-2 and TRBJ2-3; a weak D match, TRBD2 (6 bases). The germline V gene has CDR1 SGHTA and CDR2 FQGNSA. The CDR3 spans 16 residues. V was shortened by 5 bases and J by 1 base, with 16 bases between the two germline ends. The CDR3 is CASSPRWERGTDTQYF. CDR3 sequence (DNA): TGTGCCAGCAGCCCCCGTTGGGAGCGGGGCACAGATACGCAGTATTTT.

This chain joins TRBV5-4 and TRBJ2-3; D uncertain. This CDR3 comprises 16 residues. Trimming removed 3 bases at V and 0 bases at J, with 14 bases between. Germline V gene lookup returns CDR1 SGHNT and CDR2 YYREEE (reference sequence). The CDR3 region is CASSSVQRKSTDTQYF. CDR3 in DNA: TGTGCCAGCAGCTCCGTTCAAAGGAAGAGCACAGATACGCAGTATTTT.

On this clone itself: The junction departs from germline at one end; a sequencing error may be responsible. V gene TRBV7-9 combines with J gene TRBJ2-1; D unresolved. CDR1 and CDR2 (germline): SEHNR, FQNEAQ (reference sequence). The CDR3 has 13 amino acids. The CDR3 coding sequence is TGTGCCAGCAGCTTAAACAATTACAATGAGCGGTTCTTC. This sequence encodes CASSLNNYNERFF.

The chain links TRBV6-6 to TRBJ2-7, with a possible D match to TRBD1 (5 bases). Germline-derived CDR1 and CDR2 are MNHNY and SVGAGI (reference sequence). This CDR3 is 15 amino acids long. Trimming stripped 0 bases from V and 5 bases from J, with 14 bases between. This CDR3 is CASSYSLGVFDEQYF. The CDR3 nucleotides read TGTGCCAGCAGTTACTCCTTAGGGGTTTTCGACGAGCAGTACTTC.

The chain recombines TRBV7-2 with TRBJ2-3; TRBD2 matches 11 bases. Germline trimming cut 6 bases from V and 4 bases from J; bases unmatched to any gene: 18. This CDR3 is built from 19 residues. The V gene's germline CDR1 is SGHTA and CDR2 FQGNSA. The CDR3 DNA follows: TGTGCCAGCAGTCCGCGGCGGACTATAGCGGGAGGGCCAGCAGATACGCAGTATTTT. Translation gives CASSPRRTIAGGPADTQYF.

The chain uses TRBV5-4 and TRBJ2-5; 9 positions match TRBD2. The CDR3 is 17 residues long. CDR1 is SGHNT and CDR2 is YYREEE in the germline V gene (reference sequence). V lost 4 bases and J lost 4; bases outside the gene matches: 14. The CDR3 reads CASSPAGGGAVRETQYF. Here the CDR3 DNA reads TGTGCCAGCAGCCCGGCGGGCGGGGGGGCAGTTCGAGAGACCCAGTACTTC.

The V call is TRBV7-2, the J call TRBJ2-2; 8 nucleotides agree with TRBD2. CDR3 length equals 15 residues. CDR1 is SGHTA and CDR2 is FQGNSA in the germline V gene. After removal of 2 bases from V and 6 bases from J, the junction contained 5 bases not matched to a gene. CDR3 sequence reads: CASSLWGLGAGELFF. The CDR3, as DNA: TGTGCCAGCAGCTTATGGGGACTAGGGGCCGGGGAGCTGTTTTTT.

For the CDR3, the DNA is TGTGCCAGCACCCTTCTTTTCGGTTCACCCCTCCACTTT. Translation gives CASTLLFGSPLHF. This chain links TRBV6-6 with TRBJ1-6; D is ambiguous. Looked up from germline, CDR1 is MNHNY and CDR2 is SVGAGI (reference sequence). Deletions cut 7 bases from V and 9 bases from J, with 13 bases between. This CDR3 contains 13 residues.

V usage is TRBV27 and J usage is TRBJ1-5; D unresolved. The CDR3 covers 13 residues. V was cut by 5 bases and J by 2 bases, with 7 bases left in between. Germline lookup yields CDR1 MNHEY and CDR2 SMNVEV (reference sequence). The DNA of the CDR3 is TGTGCCAGCAGTCCGGACCGCAATCAGCCCCAGCATTTT. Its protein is CASSPDRNQPQHF.

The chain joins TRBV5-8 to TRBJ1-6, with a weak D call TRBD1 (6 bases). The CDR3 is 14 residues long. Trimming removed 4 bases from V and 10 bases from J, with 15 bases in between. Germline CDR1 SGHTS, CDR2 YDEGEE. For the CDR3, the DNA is TGTGCCAGCAGCCTCGGGGGCAGGCTCTCACCCCTCCACTTT. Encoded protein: CASSLGGRLSPLHF.

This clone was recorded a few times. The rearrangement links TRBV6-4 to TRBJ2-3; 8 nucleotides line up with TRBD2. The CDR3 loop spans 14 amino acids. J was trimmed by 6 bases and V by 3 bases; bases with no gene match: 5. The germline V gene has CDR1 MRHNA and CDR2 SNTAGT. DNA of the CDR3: TGTGCCAGCAGTGAACGGGGGGGAAGGGATACGCAGTATTTT. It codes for CASSERGGRDTQYF.

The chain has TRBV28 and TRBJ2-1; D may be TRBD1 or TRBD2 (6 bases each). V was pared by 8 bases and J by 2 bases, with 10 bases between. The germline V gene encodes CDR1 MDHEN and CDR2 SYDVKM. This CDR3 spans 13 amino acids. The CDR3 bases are TGTGCCAGCGGGGGGCCAACCTACAATGAGCAGTTCTTC. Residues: CASGGPTYNEQFF.

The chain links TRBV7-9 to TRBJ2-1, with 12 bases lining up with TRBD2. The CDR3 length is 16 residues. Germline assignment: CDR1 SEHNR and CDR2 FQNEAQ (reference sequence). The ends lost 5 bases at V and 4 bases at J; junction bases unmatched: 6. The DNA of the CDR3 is TGTGCCAGCAGCCATACTAGCGGGAGGAAGTACAATGAGCAGTTCTTC. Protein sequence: CASSHTSGRKYNEQFF.

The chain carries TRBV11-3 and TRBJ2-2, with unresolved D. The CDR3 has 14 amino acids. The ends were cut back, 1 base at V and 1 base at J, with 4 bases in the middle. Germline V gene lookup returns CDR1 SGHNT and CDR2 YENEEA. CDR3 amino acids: CASSLGRNTGELFF. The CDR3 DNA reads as TGTGCCAGCAGCTTAGGGAGGAACACCGGGGAGCTGTTTTTT.